Each of the 27 T cell receptor beta chains below was sequenced from the same sample in a study of T cell clonality in common variable immunodeficiency (dated by TCRdb to about 2015). Library method: the immunoSEQ multiplex PCR assay. Not all clones reach the TCRdb copy of this immuneACCESS table, which keeps in-frame sequences only. Checked studies attribute under half of the gap to unresolved V genes and leave the rest unexplained. This sample has under 35,000 clones in the table, none counted a single time. 3.8% of the sample rests with the top ten. The specimen was peripheral blood mononuclear cells. These receptors were taken from a person between 18 and 70 years old in good health.

The sample holds many counts of this clone. The read is 3 residues too short to cover the CDR3 end, so that end is filled in from the germline J gene. J is TRBJ2-2 and V is TRBV9, with 7 nucleotides matching TRBD2. The CDR3 length is 15 residues. The V gene end was trimmed by 4 bases and the J gene end by 0 bases; junction bases not matched to a gene: 3. The germline V gene has CDR1 SGDLS and CDR2 YYNGEE. The CDR3 spells CASSFSGSNTGELFF. The covered CDR3 bases are TGTGCCAGCAGCTTTAGCGGGTCGAACACCGGGGAG.

This clone was seen ten or more times. The sequenced CDR3 bases are TGTGCCTGGAGTGCAACCTCGTGGCAGGGGGCCTACGAG. As protein: CAWSATSWQGAYE. The entire CDR3 protein reads CAWSATSWQGAYEQYF. The V call is TRBV30, the J call TRBJ2-7; TRBD1 agrees at 7 bases. The read terminates 3 residues ahead of where the CDR3 ends, so the germline J gene completes it. J was trimmed by 2 bases and V by 1 base; bases with no gene match: 11. The length of the CDR3 is 16 residues. Germline CDR1 is GTSNPN and CDR2 is SVGIG (reference sequence).

This clone was detected many times. The read ends 3 residues before the CDR3 terminus; that terminus is restored from the germline J gene. V and J are TRBV7-9 and TRBJ1-1, with D tentatively TRBD1 (6 bases). Germline CDR1 and CDR2: SEHNR and FQNEAQ (reference sequence). V lost 7 bases and J 1 base, leaving 10 bases between the germline ends. This CDR3 contains 13 residues. The CDR3 here is CASTQQGNTEAFF. CDR3 DNA, as far as it was read: TGTGCCAGCACCCAACAGGGGAACACTGAA.

This clone was observed many times. The sequence runs out 3 residues before the end of the CDR3; the remainder is reconstructed from the germline J gene. The V call is TRBV19, the J call TRBJ2-5, with 9 bases identical to TRBD1. The CDR3 extends over 15 amino acids. The germline gives CDR1 LNHDA, CDR2 SQIVND (reference sequence). Trimming at V came to 7 bases and at J to 4 bases, leaving 10 bases not matched to a gene. CDR3 residues: CASTPRDRAGETQYF. The DNA read from the CDR3 is TGTGCCAGTACCCCACGGGACAGGGCCGGAGAGACC.

This clone was observed many times. Read data end 3 residues before the CDR3 end; the end is taken from the germline J gene. The V call is TRBV6-2 or TRBV6-3, the J call TRBJ2-7; 7 nucleotides align to TRBD1. Germline V CDR1 and CDR2: MNHEY, SVGEGT. Trimming removed 5 bases from V and 3 bases from J; junction bases left unmatched: 4. There are 13 residues in the CDR3. The CDR3 sequence: CASSLYRGYEQYF. The covered CDR3 bases are TGTGCCAGCAGTCTCTACAGGGGCTACGAG.

In this sample, this clone turned up many times. The missing CDR3 end, 3 residues past where the read stops, is filled in from the germline J gene. The chain carries TRBV4-2 and TRBJ2-2; the match to TRBD2 covers 12 bases. V lost 4 bases and J lost 6; bases outside the gene matches: 9. Germline loops: CDR1 LGHNA, CDR2 YNFKEQ. This CDR3 is 17 amino acids long. Incomplete CDR3 DNA: TGTGCCAGCAGCCCAAGACTAGCGGGAGAGGGGGCCGGGGAG. Translating it yields CASSPRLAGEGAGE. The complete CDR3 sequence is CASSPRLAGEGAGELFF.

This clone was counted at least ten times. The read terminates 3 residues before the CDR3 end, so the remaining end is supplied by the germline J gene. This chain uses TRBV5-4 with TRBJ2-3, with 11 nucleotides matching TRBD2. The V gene end was trimmed by 2 bases and the J gene end by 6 bases; junction bases not matched to a gene: 5. This CDR3 is 15 amino acids long. Germline lookup yields CDR1 SGHNT and CDR2 YYREEE (reference sequence). CDR3 amino acids: CASSFLAGGPDTQYF. The sequenced CDR3 bases are TGTGCCAGCAGCTTTCTAGCGGGGGGTCCGGATACG.

In this sample, this clone turned up many times. The read comes to an end 3 residues before the CDR3 does, leaving the germline J gene to fill in the end. The rearrangement links TRBV9 to TRBJ2-5; 13 bases are shared with TRBD2. The J segment lost 4 bases and the V segment lost 1 base, leaving 4 bases of the junction unmatched. Germline V gives CDR1 SGDLS, CDR2 YYNGEE. The CDR3 spans 16 residues. The CDR3 loop reads CASSVTSGGARETQYF. Partial CDR3 DNA: TGTGCCAGCAGCGTAACTAGCGGGGGGGCGCGAGAGACC. The full variable domain, in which reference TRBV9 and TRBJ2-5 provide the parts outside the CDR3, is DSGVTQTPKHLITATGQRVTLRCSPRSGDLSVYWYQQSLDQGLQFLIQYYNGEERAKGNILERFSAQQFPDLHSELNLSSLELGDSALYFCASSVTSGGARETQYFGPGTRLLVL.

In its sample, this clone was seen many times. The read finishes 3 residues shy of the CDR3 end, and the germline J gene is used to complete it. The V gene is TRBV2, the J gene TRBJ2-7; 8 nucleotides line up with TRBD2. CDR3 length: 15 amino acids. The V segment lost 4 bases and the J segment 5 bases; nucleotides outside the gene matches: 10. Germline V gives CDR1 SNHLY, CDR2 FYNNEI. The CDR3 DNA, read in part, is TGTGCCAGCAGTGGCATTGGGACTAGTACCGACGAG. Its protein product is CASSGIGTSTDE. The whole CDR3 protein is CASSGIGTSTDEQYF.

A remark on this clone: The observed sequence ends 3 residues before the CDR3 terminus, with the missing tail filled in from the germline J gene. This chain uses TRBV19 with TRBJ1-2; D possibly corresponds to TRBD1 (5 bases). CDR1 and CDR2 (germline): LNHDA, SQIVND (reference sequence). This CDR3 contains 13 residues. The CDR3 reads CASSIQGSNDYTF. CDR3 DNA, as far as it was read: TGTGCCAGTAGTATCCAGGGTTCCAATGAC.

This clone was recorded at least ten times. The read finishes 3 residues shy of the CDR3 end, and the germline J gene is used to complete it. This rearrangement joins TRBV12-3 or TRBV12-4 to TRBJ2-2; 13 positions match TRBD2. The CDR3 extends over 19 amino acids. V was clipped by 2 bases and J by 4 bases; unmatched bases: 10. Partial CDR3 DNA: TGTGCCAGCAGTTTATACTGGACTAGCGGGAGTACGGTCACCGGGGAG. Translating gives CASSLYWTSGSTVTGE. The full CDR3 reads CASSLYWTSGSTVTGELFF.

The table lists this clone with many counts. The CDR3 end lies 3 residues beyond the end of the read and is filled in from the germline J gene. The chain carries TRBV6-2 or TRBV6-3 and TRBJ1-1; possible D gene TRBD1, 5 bases. Trimming shortened V by 0 bases and J by 5 bases, and 16 bases separated the two germline ends. CDR1 is MNHEY and CDR2 is SVGEGT in the germline V gene. This CDR3 has 16 residues. CDR3 protein: CASSYSIPRGTTEAFF. The CDR3 DNA, read in part, is TGTGCCAGCAGTTACTCGATCCCAAGGGGCACTACTGAA.

A note on this clone: The read falls 3 residues short of the CDR3 end, and the missing part is taken from the germline J gene. This chain joins TRBV7-2 and TRBJ1-1; D is uncertain. The CDR3 is made up of 13 amino acids. In germline, CDR1 is SGHTA, CDR2 FQGNSA. The chain's CDR3 is CASSLAGLDEAFF. CDR3 DNA (partial): TGTGCCAGCAGCTTAGCTGGACTAGACGAG.

This clone was recorded at least ten times. The read falls 3 residues short of the CDR3 end, and the missing part is taken from the germline J gene. The rearrangement links TRBV20-1 to TRBJ1-1; a weak D match, TRBD1 (6 bases). V shed 4 bases and J shed 0 bases, with 15 bases lying between them. This CDR3 has 15 amino acids. Per germline, CDR1 DFQATT and CDR2 SNEGSKA (reference sequence). The CDR3 sequence: CSATQSPGVNTEAFF. Partial CDR3 DNA: TGCAGTGCTACCCAAAGTCCAGGGGTGAACACTGAA.

This clone occurred many times. The DNA ends 3 residues before the CDR3 does, and the rest of the CDR3 is filled in from the germline J gene. The chain uses TRBV7-2 and TRBJ2-3; 8 positions agree with TRBD1. Per germline, CDR1 SGHTA and CDR2 FQGNSA. After removal of 6 bases from V and 5 bases from J, the junction contained 7 bases not matched to a gene. The CDR3 has 14 residues. The CDR3 sequence: CASSSGQGQDTQYF. The CDR3 bases that were read are TGTGCCAGCAGTTCCGGACAGGGCCAAGATACG.

This clone was counted many times. The DNA ends 3 residues before the CDR3 does, and the rest of the CDR3 is filled in from the germline J gene. The chain is built from TRBV19 and TRBJ1-2, with a possible D match to TRBD1 (6 bases). V gave up 6 bases and J gave up 4 bases, with 12 bases separating them. The CDR3 totals 13 residues. In germline, CDR1 is LNHDA, CDR2 SQIVND (reference sequence). CDR3 bases read: TGTGCCAGTAGACAGGGCTCATCCTATGGC. Its protein is CASRQGSSYG. The full CDR3 protein reads CASRQGSSYGYTF.

This clone was counted a few times. Read data end 3 residues before the CDR3 end; the end is taken from the germline J gene. The chain recombines TRBV2 with TRBJ1-1; D might be TRBD1 (5 bases). CDR1 SNHLY and CDR2 FYNNEI come from the germline V gene. The CDR3 has 13 amino acids. CDR3: CASSEGGSRRAFF. The DNA read from the CDR3 is TGTGCCAGCAGTGAAGGGGGCAGTAGGCGA.

CDR3 sequence reads: CASSLGTYRSYNEQFF. CDR3 DNA, as far as it was read: TGCGCCAGCAGCTTAGGCACATACCGCTCCTACAATGAG. The chain recombines TRBV5-1 with TRBJ2-1; D remains unclear. The CDR3 goes on 3 residues after the read ends, and that part is filled in from the germline J gene. CDR1 and CDR2 from the germline V gene are SGHRS and YFSETQ. The CDR3 covers 16 residues. V was shortened by 2 bases and J by 0 bases, with 12 bases between the two germline ends.

This clone was seen ten or more times. Read sequence stops 3 residues before the CDR3 end, and the germline J gene provides the missing end. Within the sample, other DNA sequences also encode this same CDR3. J is TRBJ1-3 and V is TRBV19, with 10 positions matching TRBD1. The CDR3 extends over 16 amino acids. Germline values: CDR1 LNHDA, CDR2 SQIVND (reference sequence). After removal of 5 bases from V and 0 bases from J, the junction contained 4 bases not matched to a gene. Partial CDR3 DNA: TGTGCCAGTAGTCCGGACAGGGGGATCTCTGGAAACACC. Protein sequence: CASSPDRGISGNT. The complete CDR3 reads CASSPDRGISGNTIYF.

There are many counts of this clone. The read halts 3 residues ahead of the CDR3 end, with the missing end drawn from the germline J gene. The chain joins TRBV5-1 to TRBJ2-1, with 7 bases lining up with TRBD1. Germline V gene data show CDR1 as SGHRS and CDR2 as YFSETQ. CDR3 size: 16 residues. V was clipped by 1 base and J by 8 bases; unmatched bases: 12. CDR3 region: CASSLSETGYDDEQFF. The sequenced CDR3 bases are TGCGCCAGCAGCTTGTCCGAGACAGGGTATGATGATGAG.

This clone was observed at least ten times. The CDR3 spells CASSRLSGRTPYEQYF. Partial CDR3 DNA: TGTGCCAGTAGTAGGCTTAGCGGCCGAACCCCCTACGAG. This chain connects TRBV19 to TRBJ2-7; possible D gene TRBD2, 6 bases. The CDR3 end lies 3 residues beyond the end of the read and is filled in from the germline J gene. This CDR3 contains 16 residues. With 4 bases removed from V and 2 bases from J, the gap between germline ends came to 18 bases. Per the germline V gene, CDR1 is LNHDA and CDR2 is SQIVND (reference sequence).

This clone was detected ten times or more. The CDR3 end falls 3 residues outside the read, so it is completed with the germline J gene. V is TRBV13 and J is TRBJ2-1; TRBD2 matches 7 bases. This CDR3 region has 14 residues. With 5 bases clipped from V and 9 bases from J, the junction kept 10 bases outside the gene matches. CDR1 is PRHDT, CDR2 FYEKMQ, per germline (reference sequence). This CDR3 reads CASSPGGILGEQFF. The DNA read from the CDR3 is TGTGCCAGCAGCCCCGGGGGGATTTTGGGTGAG. The whole variable domain, filled in from reference TRBV13 and TRBJ2-1, reads AAGVIQSPRHLIKEKRETATLKCYPIPRHDTVYWYQQGPGQDPQFLISFYEKMQSDKGSIPDRFSAQQFSDYHSELNMSSLELGDSALYFCASSPGGILGEQFFGPGTRLTVL.

This clone was detected many times. The read terminates 3 residues before the CDR3 end, so the remaining end is supplied by the germline J gene. This chain uses TRBV20-1 with TRBJ1-1; D might be TRBD1 (6 bases). Germline V gene sequence: CDR1 DFQATT, CDR2 SNEGSKA (reference sequence). The V end lost 0 bases, the J end lost 3 bases, and 17 bases lay between the germline ends. This CDR3 has 16 residues. Here the CDR3 reads CSARDPASGAYTEAFF. CDR3 bases read: TGCAGTGCTAGAGATCCGGCCTCAGGGGCTTACACTGAA.

This clone was detected a few times. The CDR3 here is CASRASSGANVLTF. Partial CDR3 DNA: TGTGCCAGCAGGGCTTCCTCTGGGGCCAACGTC. The chain couples TRBV7-2 to TRBJ2-6, with D hard to call. The observed sequence ends 3 residues before the CDR3 terminus, with the missing tail filled in from the germline J gene. The CDR3 totals 14 residues. Trimming stripped 6 bases from V and 0 bases from J, with 6 bases between. Germline loops: CDR1 SGHTA, CDR2 FQGNSA.

This clone showed up many times. The read finishes 3 residues shy of the CDR3 end, and the germline J gene is used to complete it. The chain couples TRBV7-9 to TRBJ2-6; D may be TRBD2 (6 bases). This CDR3 is built from 12 residues. Germline V CDR1 and CDR2: SEHNR, FQNEAQ (reference sequence). The part of the CDR3 DNA that was read is TGTGCCAGCAGCTTAGCCGGGGGAATC. Residues: CASSLAGGI. The full CDR3 reads CASSLAGGILTF.

The CDR3 bases that were read are TGTGCCAGCTCACCGTCCGGGACTAGCGGCACAGATACC. Its protein product is CASSPSGTSGTDT. The CDR3 in full is CASSPSGTSGTDTYTF. This chain joins TRBV18 and TRBJ1-2; D might be TRBD1 (5 bases). The sequence runs out 3 residues before the end of the CDR3; the remainder is reconstructed from the germline J gene. The CDR3 consists of 16 residues. CDR1 is KGHSH, CDR2 LQKENI, per germline.

This clone was seen many times. The CDR3 extends 3 residues past the end of the read, so its final part is completed from the germline J gene. V and J are TRBV18 and TRBJ2-2; tentative D call: TRBD1 (5 bases). V lost 2 bases to trimming and J lost 0 bases, with 10 bases between them. The germline V gene encodes CDR1 KGHSH and CDR2 LQKENI. The CDR3 loop spans 16 amino acids. CDR3 DNA (partial): TGTGCCAGCTCACCAGTACAGGCGACGAACACCGGGGAG. This encodes CASSPVQATNTGE. The full CDR3 sequence reads CASSPVQATNTGELFF.